This paragraph reports one T cell receptor (beta chain). This record comes from a study of HIV-infected patients and healthy controls. A single record per CDR3 protein comes from TCRdb applying MiXCR to the 5' RACE reads. The table has tens of thousands of distinct CDR3 sequences, under 25% seen once. The CDR3 runs to 16 residues. CDR1 SGHTA and CDR2 FQGNSA come from the germline V gene. V was clipped by 4 bases and J by 0 bases; unmatched bases: 6. J is TRBJ1-3 and V is TRBV7-2, with 7 bases fitting TRBD1. Sequenced: CD4+ T cells from blood. The receptor comes from a human donor in good health. The CDR3 loop reads CASSSDRRASGNTIYF. The DNA for the CDR3 is TGTGCCAGCAGCTCGGACAGGAGGGCCTCTGGAAACACCATATATTTT.